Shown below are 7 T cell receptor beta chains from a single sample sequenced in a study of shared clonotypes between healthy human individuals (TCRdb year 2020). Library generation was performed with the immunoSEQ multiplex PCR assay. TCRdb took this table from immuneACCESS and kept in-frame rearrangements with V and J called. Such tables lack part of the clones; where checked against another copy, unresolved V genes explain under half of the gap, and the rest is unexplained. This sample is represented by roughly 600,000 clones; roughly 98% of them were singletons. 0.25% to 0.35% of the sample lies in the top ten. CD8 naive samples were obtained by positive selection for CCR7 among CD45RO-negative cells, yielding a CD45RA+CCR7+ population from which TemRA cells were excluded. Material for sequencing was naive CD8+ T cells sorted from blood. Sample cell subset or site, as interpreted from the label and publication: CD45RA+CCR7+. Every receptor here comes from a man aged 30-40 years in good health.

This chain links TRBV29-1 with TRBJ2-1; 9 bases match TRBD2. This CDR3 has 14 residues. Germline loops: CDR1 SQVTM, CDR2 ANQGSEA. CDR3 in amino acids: CSGGLAGFNNEQFF. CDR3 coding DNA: TGCAGTGGAGGTCTAGCGGGATTCAACAATGAGCAGTTCTTC.

The CDR3 loop is CSAGLADYNEQFF. In DNA, the CDR3 is TGCAGCGCGGGACTAGCAGACTACAATGAGCAGTTCTTC. The chain joins TRBV29-1 to TRBJ2-1; 9 nucleotides line up with TRBD2. CDR3 size: 13 residues. V shed 7 bases and J 3 bases; nucleotides not matched to a gene: 4. CDR1 SQVTM and CDR2 ANQGSEA come from the germline V gene.

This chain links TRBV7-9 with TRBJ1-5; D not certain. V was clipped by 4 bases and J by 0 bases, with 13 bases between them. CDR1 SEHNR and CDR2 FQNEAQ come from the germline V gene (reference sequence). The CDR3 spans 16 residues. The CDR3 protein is CASSSSRLDSNQPQHF. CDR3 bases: TGTGCCAGCAGCTCGTCTCGGTTAGATAGCAATCAGCCCCAGCATTTT. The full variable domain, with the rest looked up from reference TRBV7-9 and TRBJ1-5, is DTGVSQNPRHKITKRGQNVTFRCDPISEHNRLYWYRQTLGQGPEFLTYFQNEAQLEKSRLLSDRFSAERPKGSFSTLEIQRTEQGDSAMYLCASSSSRLDSNQPQHFGDGTRLSIL.

CDR3 loop: CASSRGQSNTDTQYF. As DNA, the CDR3 is TGTGCCAGCAGCCGGGGGCAATCTAATACAGATACGCAGTATTTT. The chain joins TRBV7-8 to TRBJ2-3, with D possibly called TRBD1 or TRBD2 (6 bases each). The CDR3 extends over 15 amino acids. The V gene's germline CDR1 is SGHVS and CDR2 FQNEAQ. Trimming removed 5 bases from V and 3 bases from J, with 15 bases in between.

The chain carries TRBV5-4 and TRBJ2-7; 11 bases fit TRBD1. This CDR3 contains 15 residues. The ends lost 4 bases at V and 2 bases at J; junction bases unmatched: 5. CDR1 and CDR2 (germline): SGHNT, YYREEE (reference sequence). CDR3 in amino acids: CASSLPGQGAYEQYF. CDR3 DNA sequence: TGTGCCAGCAGCCTACCGGGACAGGGGGCCTACGAGCAGTACTTC.

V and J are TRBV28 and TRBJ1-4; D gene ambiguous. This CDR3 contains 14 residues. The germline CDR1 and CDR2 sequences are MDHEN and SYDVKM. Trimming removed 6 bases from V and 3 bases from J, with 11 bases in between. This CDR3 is CASSRLMSNEKLFF. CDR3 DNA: TGTGCCAGCAGCCGACTCATGTCTAATGAAAAACTGTTTTTT.

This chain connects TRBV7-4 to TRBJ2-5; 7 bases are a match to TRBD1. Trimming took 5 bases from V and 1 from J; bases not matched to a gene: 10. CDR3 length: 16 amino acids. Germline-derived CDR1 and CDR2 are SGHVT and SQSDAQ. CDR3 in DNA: TGTGCCAGCAGCGTAGGGGGCGAGGTTTTCCAAGAGACCCAGTACTTC. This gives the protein CASSVGGEVFQETQYF. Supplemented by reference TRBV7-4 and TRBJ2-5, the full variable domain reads GAGVSQSPRYKVAKRGRDVALRCDSISGHVTLYWYRQTLGQGSEVLTYSQSDAQRDKSGRPSGRFSAERPERSVSTLKIQRTEQGDSAVYLCASSVGGEVFQETQYFGPGTRLLVL.